This section outlines one TCR beta chain sequence together with its context. It has no known antigen specificity. There are no base qualities to consult, and no much larger clone falls within one base. The sample is drawn from a study of blood T cells in healthy people across ages (dated by TCRdb to 2015 to 2017). Regarding the study in general: In model experiments, template switching captured about one uniquely barcoded TCR beta cDNA molecule for every two T cells. The donors were divided into four age groups: young (average around 15 years), middle-aged (about 41), aged (approximately 59) and long-lived (about 90). Donors of different ages were randomly distributed across sequencing lanes to avoid experimental bias. Using deep sequencing normalized with unique cDNA molecular identifiers, the study measured how TCR beta repertoire diversity changes with age. Two additional independent replicas of 1 million unique cDNA reads from the same blood draw were analyzed for two donors (one aged 18 to 30 and one aged 80 or older).

V loses 1 base of germline sequence and J loses 1 base, and the interval between the two ends is 6 bases. The CDR3 goes from the cysteine to the phenylalanine over 14 residues. Only CDR3 DNA remains: 42 bases, in frame from the first base. From the germline V gene, CDR1 is KGHSH and CDR2 is LQKENI. The library was obtained by 5' RACE. TCRdb shows the sequencer as Illumina HiSeq 2500. The second PCR ran for about 7 to 11 cycles and used a J-beta primer mix along with a sample-barcoded 5' primer. A unique molecular identifier was introduced onto each TCR beta cDNA molecule by a template-switch 5' adaptor carrying 12 random nucleotides. Each sample yielded at least 2.5 million CDR3-containing paired-end reads. First-strand cDNA synthesis was performed from all RNA using the Mint cDNA synthesis kit, with priming by a TRBC-specific oligonucleotide. Following uracil-DNA glycosylase treatment, a first 18-cycle PCR with universal primers M1SS and BC2_uni_R was performed on all cDNA. The authors' pipeline ran thus. Normalization of each sample was performed by random selection of 1 million high-quality reads, each carrying a distinct molecular identifier. Instead of being binned into consensus sequences, reads with shared molecular identifiers were discarded. MiTCR, set to a Q25 quality threshold and the strictest error-elimination algorithm, was used for CDR3 identification, clonotype clustering and error correction. A nonparametric unseen species model with Euler transformation was used to estimate lower-bound total TCR beta diversity. TCRdb redid the processing of the public reads, applying fastp at Q25 and MiXCR, and retained in-frame beta chains. One record per CDR3 amino acid sequence lists the most common genes and DNA. Here the V and J calls rest on TCRdb's processing, not on the authors' analysis. The sample table contains roughly 680,000 distinct CDR3 sequences; only one count was recorded for 45% to 50% of them. The ten largest account for 25% to 35% of the sample.

Donors were 30 to 45 systemically healthy Caucasian individuals from Russia aged roughly 6 to 95 years. Each donor gave roughly 11 milliliters of peripheral blood, drawn into EDTA-treated Vacutainer tubes. PBMCs were isolated by Ficoll-Paque density-gradient centrifugation, with at least 6 million obtained per sample. Trizol reagent was used to extract total RNA from PBMCs, with at least 6 micrograms per sample. The percentages of naive CD45RAhigh/CD27high T cells were determined by flow cytometry on a PBMC aliquot from every donor. Study-level results and caveats: Conclusive comparison of naive and antigen-experienced compartments was prevented by the profiling of bulk unsorted PBMCs. Because the CMV infection status of the donors was unknown, age-related changes in expanded clonotypes may potentially have been confounded. Compared with the aged group, more naive CD4+ T cells, fewer expanded clones and increased TCR diversity were shown by the long-lived group, suggesting age selection. The percentage of naive T cells measured by flow cytometry correlated strongly with observed TCR beta diversity. Observed TCR beta diversity per million T cells fell roughly linearly with age, and a significant reduction was already apparent by age around 40. Estimates of total diversity based on one million sequenced T cells were regarded as lower bounds and as underestimates.

The sequenced material came from blood. The source of this sequence is a woman aged 60-70 years in good health. Recombination linked TRBV18 to TRBJ2-3; the D gene identity is not certain. The DNA is TGTGCCAGCTCACCACTCCAGGGCACAGATACGCAGTATTTT. Its coded protein is CASSPLQGTDTQYF.